The next 2 T cell receptor beta chains were all read from a single sample in a study of T cell changes during pregnancy in multiple sclerosis. Libraries were prepared by immunoSEQ multiplex PCR; TCRdb keeps only in-frame clonotypes and omits some of them. Of approximately 97,000 clones in the sample, 75% to 95% were seen once. The input for sequencing was peripheral blood, taken in the second trimester of pregnancy. These receptors all come from a female donor in good health, enrolled as a control in a pregnancy study.

The chain combines TRBV5-1 with TRBJ2-7, with D possibly matching TRBD1 (6 bases). Trimming left V 2 bases short and J 5 bases short, with 20 bases between. Germline V gene sequence: CDR1 SGHRS, CDR2 YFSETQ. The CDR3 sequence is 16 residues long. The CDR3 sequence is CASSLPVRGKGDEQYF. DNA of the CDR3: TGCGCCAGCAGCTTACCAGTTAGGGGGAAGGGGGACGAGCAGTACTTC.

The CDR3 sequence: CASSRGQVALGTNEKLFF. CDR3 in DNA: TGTGCCAGCAGCCGCGGACAGGTGGCTCTCGGGACTAATGAAAAACTGTTTTTT. This chain connects TRBV11-2 to TRBJ1-4; TRBD1 aligns across 7 bases. The V gene end was trimmed by 5 bases and the J gene end by 2 bases; junction bases not matched to a gene: 14. The CDR3 sequence is 18 residues long. Germline CDR1 is SGHAT and CDR2 is FQNNGV.